The 25 T cell receptor beta chains below all came from one sample that was sequenced in a study of spatial heterogeneity in lung cancer. The time point was: blood at routine non-recurrence follow-up after resection. A single record per CDR3 protein comes from TCRdb applying MiXCR to the 5' RACE reads. Of 40,000 or so distinct CDR3 sequences listed, 8% to 11% are singletons. The sequenced sample was PBMCs, obtained at follow-up. These TCRs come from a female donor with early-stage non-small cell lung cancer.

This clonotype was seen at least ten times. The chain carries TRBV5-1 and TRBJ2-1; 8 nucleotides line up with TRBD1. V was clipped by 4 bases and J by 12 bases; unmatched bases: 9. The CDR3 consists of 13 residues. Germline CDR1 SGHRS, CDR2 YFSETQ. CDR3 sequence (DNA): TGCGCCAGCAGCCAAAATCGTGGGACAGGGCAGTTCTTC. Its protein is CASSQNRGTGQFF. Supplemented by reference TRBV5-1 and TRBJ2-1, the full variable domain reads KAGVTQTPRYLIKTRGQQVTLSCSPISGHRSVSWYQQTPGQGLQFLFEYFSETQRNKGNFPGRFSGRQFSNSRSEMNVSTLELGDSALYLCASSQNRGTGQFFGPGTRLTVL.

This clonotype was observed a few times. This rearrangement joins TRBV3-1 to TRBJ2-5; D might be TRBD2 (5 bases). V lost 6 bases, J lost 7 bases, and 15 bases lay in between. Germline values: CDR1 LGHDT, CDR2 YNNKEL (reference sequence). The CDR3 has 13 residues. CDR3 region: CASSPYTGGTQYF. CDR3 in DNA: TGTGCCAGCAGTCCTTACACCGGAGGGACCCAGTACTTC.

This clonotype came up many times. CDR3 sequence reads: CAWRRGRQETQYF. Written as DNA, the CDR3 is TGTGCCTGGAGGAGGGGGCGGCAAGAGACCCAGTACTTC. V and J are TRBV30 and TRBJ2-5; 7 bases map to TRBD1. J was trimmed by 2 bases and V by 3 bases; bases with no gene match: 3. The CDR3 has 13 amino acids. Germline values: CDR1 GTSNPN, CDR2 SVGIG (reference sequence).

The chain is built from TRBV18 and TRBJ1-1; tentative D call: TRBD1 (5 bases). The CDR3 extends over 14 amino acids. Germline V gene data show CDR1 as KGHSH and CDR2 as LQKENI. V dropped 0 bases and J dropped 4 bases, with 9 bases sitting between them. The CDR3 sequence: CASSPPGGSTEAFF. In DNA form, the CDR3 reads TGTGCCAGCTCACCACCGGGGGGATCCACTGAAGCTTTCTTT.

This clonotype was observed at least ten times. The genes are TRBV15 and TRBJ2-6; D may match TRBD1 or TRBD2 (5 bases each). The germline V gene encodes CDR1 LNHNV and CDR2 YYDKDF (reference sequence). The CDR3 is 15 residues long. V lost 0 bases, J lost 9 bases, and 12 bases lay in between. The DNA for the CDR3 is TGTGCCACCAGCAGAGACCCCGGGACCGGCAACGTCCTGACTTTC. Translating it yields CATSRDPGTGNVLTF.

This clonotype was observed many times. This rearrangement joins TRBV3-1 to TRBJ1-5; D unclear. CDR1 LGHDT and CDR2 YNNKEL come from the germline V gene (reference sequence). The CDR3 spans 14 residues. Trimming removed 1 base from V and 1 base from J, with 5 bases in between. CDR3 sequence: CASSQGRSNQPQHF. CDR3 sequence (DNA): TGTGCCAGCAGCCAAGGACGGAGCAATCAGCCCCAGCATTTT.

A few counts support this clonotype. The chain couples TRBV7-2 to TRBJ2-3, with 7 bases aligning to TRBD2. Germline CDR1 and CDR2: SGHTA and FQGNSA. This CDR3 region has 15 residues. Trimming at V came to 5 bases and at J to 0 bases, leaving 5 bases not matched to a gene. The DNA of the CDR3 is TGTGCCAGCAGCCGGGCCGGGGGGAGCACAGATACGCAGTATTTT. Its protein is CASSRAGGSTDTQYF.

This clonotype was picked up many times. The genes are TRBV29-1 and TRBJ1-2; no reliable D call. The CDR3 runs to 12 residues. Trimming stripped 3 bases from V and 4 bases from J, with 9 bases between. CDR1 and CDR2 from the germline V gene are SQVTM and ANQGSEA. The CDR3 protein is CSVDKGPYGYTF. CDR3 bases: TGCAGCGTTGATAAAGGGCCCTATGGCTACACCTTC.

This clonotype was observed many times. The J gene is TRBJ1-5, the V gene TRBV18; 9 bases line up with TRBD1. CDR1 and CDR2 (germline): KGHSH, LQKENI. This CDR3 has 17 residues. The ends lost 0 bases at V and 0 bases at J; junction bases unmatched: 3. CDR3 DNA: TGTGCCAGCTCACCACCGAACAGGGGGCATAGCAATCAGCCCCAGCATTTT. Amino acid sequence: CASSPPNRGHSNQPQHF. Full variable domain (rest looked up from reference TRBV18 and TRBJ1-5): NAGVMQNPRHLVRRRGQEARLRCSPMKGHSHVYWYRQLPEEGLKFMVYLQKENIIDESGMPKERFSAEFPKEGPSILRIQQVVRGDSAAYFCASSPPNRGHSNQPQHFGDGTRLSIL.

This clonotype was found many times. V gene TRBV5-5 combines with J gene TRBJ1-1, with a weak D call TRBD1 (6 bases). CDR3 size: 12 residues. CDR1 SGHKS and CDR2 YYEKEE come from the germline V gene (reference sequence). V gave up 3 bases and J gave up 9 bases, with 12 bases separating them. CDR3 amino acids: CASSWDMGQAFF. The CDR3 DNA follows: TGTGCCAGCAGCTGGGACATGGGGCAAGCTTTCTTT.

Many counts were recorded for this clonotype. The chain combines TRBV18 with TRBJ1-1; D is unresolved. V lost 0 bases and J lost 1, with 3 bases in between. This CDR3 is built from 13 residues. Germline CDR1 KGHSH, CDR2 LQKENI. This chain's CDR3 is CASSPPANTEAFF. The CDR3 DNA reads as TGTGCCAGCTCACCACCGGCGAACACTGAAGCTTTCTTT.

The chain carries TRBV5-1 and TRBJ2-3, with 7 bases fitting TRBD2. There are 15 residues in the CDR3. V dropped 1 base and J dropped 1; count of bases not matched to a gene: 3. Germline-derived CDR1 and CDR2 are SGHRS and YFSETQ. As DNA, the CDR3 is TGCGCCAGCAGCTTGCGGGGGGTCGGCACAGATACGCAGTATTTT. Translating gives CASSLRGVGTDTQYF.

The chain has TRBV2 and TRBJ1-1; TRBD1 might be the D (6 bases). Germline CDR1 SNHLY, CDR2 FYNNEI. V dropped 4 bases and J dropped 5 bases, with 11 bases sitting between them. The CDR3 sequence is 13 residues long. CDR3 sequence reads: CASSVNQGTEAFF. DNA for the CDR3: TGTGCCAGCAGTGTAAACCAGGGGACTGAAGCTTTCTTT.

Many counts were recorded for this clonotype. The gene calls are TRBV21-1 and TRBJ2-7. TRBV21-1 is an annotated pseudogene. This CDR3 is 14 amino acids long. CDR3 nucleotide sequence: TGTGCCAGCAGCAAAGGTGGCCGCCCCTACGAGCAGTACTTC. This encodes CASSKGGRPYEQYF.

This clonotype was counted many times. V usage is TRBV13 and J usage is TRBJ1-2; 10 bases are shared with TRBD1. The trim removed 3 bases at V and 3 bases at J, leaving 1 base unmatched. The germline gives CDR1 PRHDT, CDR2 FYEKMQ (reference sequence). The CDR3 length is 14 residues. CDR3 sequence: CASSLGTGDYGYTF. The CDR3 coding sequence is TGTGCCAGCAGCTTGGGGACAGGGGACTATGGCTACACCTTC. The complete variable domain, with remaining parts taken from reference TRBV13 and TRBJ1-2, reads AAGVIQSPRHLIKEKRETATLKCYPIPRHDTVYWYQQGPGQDPQFLISFYEKMQSDKGSIPDRFSAQQFSDYHSELNMSSLELGDSALYFCASSLGTGDYGYTFGSGTRLTVV.

The V and J genes are TRBV6-5 and TRBJ1-2; no clear D gene. V dropped 2 bases and J dropped 1 base, with 5 bases sitting between them. Germline V lookup: CDR1 MNHEY, CDR2 SVGAGI. The CDR3 runs to 13 residues. The CDR3 region is CASSYDDNYGYTF. The CDR3 DNA is TGTGCCAGCAGTTACGACGATAACTATGGCTACACCTTC.

CDR3 in DNA: TGTGCCTGGAGTAAGGGAACGGCCTATGGCTACACCTTC. This sequence encodes CAWSKGTAYGYTF. V usage is TRBV30 and J usage is TRBJ1-2; D gene uncertain. V was trimmed by 2 bases and J by 4 bases, leaving 11 bases between them. The CDR3 is 13 residues long. In germline, CDR1 is GTSNPN, CDR2 SVGIG (reference sequence).

Only a few counts were recorded for this clonotype. The rearrangement joins TRBV2 to TRBJ2-2; tentative D call: TRBD2 (5 bases). Trimming stripped 7 bases from V and 1 base from J, with 10 bases between. The CDR3 has 14 amino acids. Looked up from germline, CDR1 is SNHLY and CDR2 is FYNNEI. This CDR3 is CASIARENTGELFF. The CDR3 nucleotides read TGTGCCAGCATCGCGAGGGAGAACACCGGGGAGCTGTTTTTT.

This clonotype was picked up a small number of times. V and J are TRBV29-1 and TRBJ2-7; 9 bases match TRBD1. Losses at the gene ends were 6 bases for V and 6 bases for J; bases not matched to a gene: 18. CDR3 size: 16 residues. Germline V gene data show CDR1 as SQVTM and CDR2 as ANQGSEA. The CDR3 sequence is CSVGEPGQGWGIEQYF. The CDR3, as DNA: TGCAGCGTCGGAGAACCGGGACAGGGATGGGGCATCGAGCAGTACTTC.

This clonotype was picked up many times. The V and J genes are TRBV13 and TRBJ2-7; a possible D gene is TRBD1 (5 bases). The CDR3 covers 13 residues. Germline-derived CDR1 and CDR2 are PRHDT and FYEKMQ (reference sequence). Trimming shortened V by 4 bases and J by 4 bases, and 11 bases separated the two germline ends. Here the CDR3 DNA reads TGTGCCAGCAGCTCATCAGGGTGGTACGAGCAGTACTTC. Encoded protein: CASSSSGWYEQYF.

Sample share makes this clonotype medium-sized. The chain combines TRBV12-3 or TRBV12-4 with TRBJ2-3; possibly TRBD1 or TRBD2 for D (6 bases each). This CDR3 region has 16 residues. Trimming left V 3 bases short and J 4 bases short, with 17 bases between. The CDR3: CASSLGGPTSPDTQYF. In DNA form, the CDR3 reads TGTGCCAGCAGTTTGGGGGGCCCGACTAGTCCAGATACGCAGTATTTT.

The table lists this clonotype with many counts. The chain joins TRBV12-5 to TRBJ2-1; D remains unclear. V was cut by 4 bases and J by 4 bases, with 8 bases left in between. This CDR3 contains 13 residues. Germline values: CDR1 LGHNT, CDR2 FRNRAP. In DNA, the CDR3 is TGTGCTAGTGGTTCGCTAGGTTACAATGAGCAGTTCTTC. Amino acids: CASGSLGYNEQFF.

At least ten counts were recorded for this clonotype. This chain connects TRBV24-1 to TRBJ1-1; D remains unclear. CDR3 length equals 16 residues. Trimming removed 5 bases from V and 7 bases from J, with 22 bases in between. Germline CDR1 reads KGHDR; CDR2 reads SFDVKD. CDR3 nucleotides: TGTGCCACCAGTGCTCTGACCCACCGGTTGGGTGGTGAAGCTTTCTTT. Its protein is CATSALTHRLGGEAFF.

The V gene is TRBV29-1, the J gene TRBJ1-1; D remains unclear. The CDR3 loop spans 13 amino acids. V gave up 1 base and J gave up 10 bases, with 16 bases separating them. Germline assignment: CDR1 SQVTM and CDR2 ANQGSEA. Written as DNA, the CDR3 is TGCAGCGTTGAAGTCGGTGGCGGGATCGTAGCTTTCTTT. Protein: CSVEVGGGIVAFF.

There are a few counts of this clonotype. The V call is TRBV28, the J call TRBJ1-1; no definite D call. Germline V gene data show CDR1 as MDHEN and CDR2 as SYDVKM. Trimming left V 8 bases short and J 8 bases short, with 15 bases between. There are 12 residues in the CDR3. The CDR3 nucleotides read TGTGCCAGCCGTTCTGGGGTCTCCGAAGCTTTCTTT. It yields the protein CASRSGVSEAFF.